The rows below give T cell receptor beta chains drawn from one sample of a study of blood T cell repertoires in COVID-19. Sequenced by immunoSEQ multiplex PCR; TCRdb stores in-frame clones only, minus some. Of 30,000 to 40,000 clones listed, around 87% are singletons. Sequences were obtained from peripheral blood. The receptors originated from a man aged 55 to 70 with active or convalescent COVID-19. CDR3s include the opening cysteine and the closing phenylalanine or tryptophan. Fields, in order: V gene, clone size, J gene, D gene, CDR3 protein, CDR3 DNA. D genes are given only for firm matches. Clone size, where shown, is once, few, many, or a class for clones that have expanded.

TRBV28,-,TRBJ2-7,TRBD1,CASSPHRGPYEQYF,TGTGCCAGCAGTCCGCACAGGGGGCCTTACGAGCAGTACTTC
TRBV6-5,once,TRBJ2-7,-,CASSYSTTGLDEQYF,TGTGCCAGCAGTTACTCGACGACGGGGTTGGACGAGCAGTACTTC
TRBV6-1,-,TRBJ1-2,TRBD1,CASSEYPTTTGTVYGYTF,TGTGCCAGCAGTGAATATCCAACAACCACTGGGACAGTTTATGGCTACACCTTC
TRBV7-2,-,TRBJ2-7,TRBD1,CASSRGQGAIYEQYF,TGTGCCAGCAGCCGGGGACAGGGGGCGATATACGAGCAGTACTTC
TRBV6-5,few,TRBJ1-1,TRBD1,CASSYRQGTEAFF,TGTGCCAGCAGTTACAGACAGGGCACTGAAGCTTTCTTT
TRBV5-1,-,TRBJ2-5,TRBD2,CASSWTSGELETQYF,TGCGCCAGCAGCTGGACTAGCGGGGAGCTAGAGACCCAGTACTTC
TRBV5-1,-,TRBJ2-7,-,CASSLGQASPDGQYF,TGCGCCAGCAGCTTGGGCCAAGCGTCCCCCGACGGGCAGTACTTC
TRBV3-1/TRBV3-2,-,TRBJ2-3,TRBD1,CASSQGPGQGTDTQYF,TGTGCCAGCAGCCAAGGCCCGGGACAGGGAACAGATACGCAGTATTTT
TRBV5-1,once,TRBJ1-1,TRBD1,CASSFRQGAAEAFF,TGCGCCAGCAGCTTCCGACAGGGGGCCGCTGAAGCTTTCTTT
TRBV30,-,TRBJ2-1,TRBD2,CAWSVLAGGPMDEQFF,TGTGCCTGGAGTGTACTAGCGGGAGGGCCGATGGATGAGCAGTTCTTC
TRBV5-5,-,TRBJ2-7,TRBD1,CASSLALGTGYEQYF,TGTGCCAGCAGCTTGGCCTTGGGGACAGGGTACGAGCAGTACTTC
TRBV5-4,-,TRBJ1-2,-,CASSPDSNYGYTF,TGTGCCAGCAGCCCGGACAGCAACTATGGCTACACCTTC
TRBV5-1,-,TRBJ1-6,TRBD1,CASSLVRTGPEKSPLHF,TGCGCCAGCAGCTTGGTCAGGACAGGGCCCGAGAAGTCACCCCTCCACTTT
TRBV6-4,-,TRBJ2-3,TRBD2,CASSGGLGGSTDTQYF,TGTGCCAGCAGTGGAGGACTAGGCGGGAGCACAGATACGCAGTATTTT
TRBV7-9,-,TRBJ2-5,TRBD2,CASSQRGLAGVETQYF,TGTGCCAGCAGCCAAAGGGGGCTAGCGGGAGTCGAGACCCAGTACTTC
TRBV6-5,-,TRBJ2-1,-,CASSYSAGGNEQFF,TGTGCCAGCAGTTACTCGGCCGGGGGCAATGAGCAGTTCTTC
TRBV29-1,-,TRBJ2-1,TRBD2,CSAASGSMYNEQFF,TGCAGCGCGGCTAGCGGGAGCATGTACAATGAGCAGTTCTTC
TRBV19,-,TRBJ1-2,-,CASSPPLGDYYGYTF,TGTGCCAGTAGTCCCCCGTTGGGGGACTACTATGGCTACACCTTC
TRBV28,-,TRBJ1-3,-,CASSPRGSGNTIYF,TGTGCCAGCAGTCCCCGGGGCTCTGGAAACACCATATATTTT
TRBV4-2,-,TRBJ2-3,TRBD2,CASSQAGGPADTQYF,TGTGCCAGCAGCCAGGCGGGAGGGCCCGCAGATACGCAGTATTTT
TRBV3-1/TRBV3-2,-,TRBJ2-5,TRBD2,CASSQRRLAGGSGETQYF,TGTGCCAGCAGCCAACGACGCTTAGCGGGAGGGTCAGGGGAGACCCAGTACTTC
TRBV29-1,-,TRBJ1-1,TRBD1,CSVYRGRGTEAFF,TGCAGCGTCTACAGGGGGCGGGGGACTGAAGCTTTCTTT
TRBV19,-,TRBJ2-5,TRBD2,CASSKQFAGHGSGRLETQYF,TGTGCCAGTAGTAAACAGTTTGCGGGACATGGTAGCGGGAGGTTAGAGACCCAGTACTTC
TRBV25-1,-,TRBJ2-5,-,CASSVGRTFQETQYF,TGTGCCAGCAGTGTGGGCAGAACTTTTCAAGAGACCCAGTACTTC
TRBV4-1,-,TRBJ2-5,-,CASRGLEGETQYF,TGCGCCAGCAGGGGACTGGAGGGAGAGACCCAGTACTTC
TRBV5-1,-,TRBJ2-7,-,CASRRDSNYEQYF,TGCGCCAGCAGGCGGGACAGTAACTACGAGCAGTACTTC
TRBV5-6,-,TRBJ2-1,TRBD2,CASSSASGRIEQFF,TGTGCCAGCAGCTCGGCTAGCGGGAGAATTGAGCAGTTCTTC
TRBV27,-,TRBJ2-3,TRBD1,CASSLRVRTGATDTQYF,TGTGCCAGCAGTTTAAGGGTGCGGACAGGGGCCACAGATACGCAGTATTTT
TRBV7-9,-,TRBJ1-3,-,CASSLGQGSGNTIYF,TGTGCCAGCAGCTTAGGGCAGGGTTCTGGAAACACCATATATTTT
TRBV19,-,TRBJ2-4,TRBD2,CASSVAGGVLAKNIQYF,TGTGCCAGTAGTGTCGCCGGGGGGGTTCTAGCCAAAAACATTCAGTACTTC
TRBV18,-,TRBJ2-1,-,CASSLNSKYNEQFF,TGTGCCAGCTCACTCAATAGTAAATACAATGAGCAGTTCTTC
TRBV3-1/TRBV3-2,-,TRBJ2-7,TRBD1,CASSQGTGAYEQYF,TGTGCCAGCAGCCAAGGGACAGGCGCTTACGAGCAGTACTTC
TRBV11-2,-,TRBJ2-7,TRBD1,CASSLVQGAYEQYF,TGTGCCAGCAGCTTAGTCCAGGGGGCCTACGAGCAGTACTTC
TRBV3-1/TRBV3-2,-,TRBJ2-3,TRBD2,CASTTRGGDTQYF,TGTGCCAGCACCACTAGGGGAGGGGATACGCAGTATTTT
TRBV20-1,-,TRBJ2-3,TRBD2,CSASGLAGDPILSRDTQYF,TGCAGTGCTAGTGGCCTAGCGGGAGACCCCATATTATCACGGGATACGCAGTATTTT
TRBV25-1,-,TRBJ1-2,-,CASSGSGLGYTF,TGTGCCAGCAGTGGCAGTGGCCTGGGCTACACCTTC
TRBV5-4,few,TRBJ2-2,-,CASSFGAQGTNTGELFF,TGTGCCAGCAGTTTTGGGGCTCAGGGGACGAACACCGGGGAGCTGTTTTTT
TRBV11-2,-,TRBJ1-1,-,CASSFRGNTEAFF,TGTGCCAGCAGCTTTCGGGGGAACACTGAAGCTTTCTTT
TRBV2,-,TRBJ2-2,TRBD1,CAGGTGVLTGELFF,TGTGCCGGCGGGACAGGGGTCTTGACCGGGGAGCTGTTTTTT
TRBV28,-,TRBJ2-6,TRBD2,CASSLGLSYSGANVLTF,TGTGCCAGCAGTTTGGGACTATCTTACTCTGGGGCCAACGTCCTGACTTTC
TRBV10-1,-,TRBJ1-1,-,CASSESYGNTEAFF,TGCGCCAGCAGTGAGTCATACGGTAACACTGAAGCTTTCTTT
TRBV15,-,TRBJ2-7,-,CATSRGGRSYEQYF,TGTGCCACCAGCAGAGGTGGGCGCTCCTACGAGCAGTACTTC
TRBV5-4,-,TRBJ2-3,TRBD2,CASSSRLAGSTDTQYF,TGTGCCAGCAGCTCGAGACTAGCGGGAAGCACAGATACGCAGTATTTT
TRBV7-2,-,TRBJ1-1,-,CASSLDLTVNTEAFF,TGTGCCAGCAGCTTAGACTTAACAGTGAACACTGAAGCTTTCTTT
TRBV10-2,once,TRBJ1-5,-,CASKGVGNQPQHF,TGCGCCAGCAAAGGAGTTGGCAATCAGCCCCAGCATTTT